The 11 T cell receptor beta chains below come from one sample, sequenced in a study of T cells expressing NK-cell markers. TCRdb re-called the 5' RACE reads and shows each CDR3 protein once, DNA omitted. Its listing shows a few hundred thousand distinct CDR3 sequences. Sequencing was performed on blood T cells: a sorted CD56 or NKG2C T cell subset, CD4+ or CD8+ T cells, or bulk PBMC T cells (not recorded which). These receptors all come from a man younger than 35 in good health.

The chain couples TRBV24-1 to TRBJ1-2; TCRdb's D gene call, TRBD1, goes unchecked for lack of DNA. CDR3 length: 13 residues. The V gene's germline CDR1 is KGHDR and CDR2 SFDVKD. The chain's CDR3 is CATSDYDRAGYTF.

This chain uses TRBV7-2 with TRBJ2-4; absent DNA, TCRdb's TRBD1 call cannot be checked. Germline values: CDR1 SGHTA, CDR2 FQGNSA. The CDR3 contains 14 residues. CDR3 protein: CASRRVGSGNIQYF.

CDR3 in amino acids: CASSLLRQGWETQYF. The chain uses TRBV7-2 and TRBJ2-5; TCRdb's D gene call, TRBD1, goes unchecked for lack of DNA. Germline CDR1 and CDR2: SGHTA and FQGNSA. This CDR3 contains 15 residues.

This chain connects TRBV13 to TRBJ2-7; TCRdb's D gene call, TRBD1, goes unchecked for lack of DNA. Per the germline V gene, CDR1 is PRHDT and CDR2 is FYEKMQ (reference sequence). The CDR3 loop spans 17 amino acids. The CDR3 reads CASSGLRGGVRMGGQYF.

This chain connects TRBV12-3 or TRBV12-4 to TRBJ2-7; the D call of TRBD2 rests on TCRdb alone, since no DNA is present to check it. There are 14 residues in the CDR3. Here the CDR3 reads CASSSGRAGYEQYF.

The V gene is TRBV7-8, the J gene TRBJ1-1; TCRdb's D call of TRBD1 is untestable without DNA. Germline lookup yields CDR1 SGHVS and CDR2 FQNEAQ. The CDR3 length is 14 residues. CDR3 region: CASRGYMDSHEAFF.

This chain links TRBV4-1 with TRBJ1-2. This CDR3 is built from 16 residues. Germline assignment: CDR1 MGHRA and CDR2 YSYEKL. This CDR3 is CASSQDGTALNYGYTF.

The chain is built from TRBV24-1 and TRBJ2-1; TCRdb's D call of TRBD2 is untestable without DNA. CDR1 and CDR2 (germline): KGHDR, SFDVKD. The CDR3 consists of 18 residues. CDR3 protein: CATSDRRTSGRRGDEQFF.

The genes are TRBV29-1 and TRBJ2-1; the D gene TCRdb calls, TRBD2, cannot be checked with no DNA. CDR1 and CDR2 from the germline V gene are SQVTM and ANQGSEA. The CDR3 length is 14 residues. The CDR3 sequence: CSVERREGLGEQFF.

CDR3 sequence reads: CASSPEIRLVGANVLTF. This sequence joins TRBV5-6 and TRBJ2-6. CDR1 and CDR2 from the germline V gene are SGHDT and YYEEEE. This CDR3 region has 17 residues.

V gene TRBV10-3 combines with J gene TRBJ2-3; TCRdb's D call of TRBD1 is untestable without DNA. Per germline, CDR1 ENHRY and CDR2 SYGVKD. The CDR3 is made up of 14 amino acids. The CDR3 sequence: CAIGQGPTTDTQYF.